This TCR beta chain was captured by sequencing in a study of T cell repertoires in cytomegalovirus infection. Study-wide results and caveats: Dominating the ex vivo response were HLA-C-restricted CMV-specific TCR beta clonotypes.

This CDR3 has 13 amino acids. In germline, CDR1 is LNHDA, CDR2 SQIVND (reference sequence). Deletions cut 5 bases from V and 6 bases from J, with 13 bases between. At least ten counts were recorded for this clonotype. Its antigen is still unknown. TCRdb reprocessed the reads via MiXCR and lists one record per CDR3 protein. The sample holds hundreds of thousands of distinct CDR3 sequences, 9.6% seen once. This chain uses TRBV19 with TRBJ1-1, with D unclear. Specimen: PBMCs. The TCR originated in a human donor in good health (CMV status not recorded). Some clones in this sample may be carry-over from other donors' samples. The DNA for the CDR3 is TGTGCCAGTAGTGGATGGCGAGGTCCTGAAGCTTTCTTT. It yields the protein CASSGWRGPEAFF.